These 20 T cell receptor beta chains were all obtained from the same sample, sequenced in a study of cytomegalovirus exposure and HLA in healthy donors. The PCR made use of 60 Vbeta and 13 Jbeta primers. TCRdb keeps only in-frame clones here, not all; method: immunoSEQ multiplex PCR. The sample lists 82,000 or so clones, over 9% occurring once. The sequenced sample was PBMCs. The receptors were gathered from a man in his sixties in good health and CMV-seropositive.

The chain recombines TRBV5-4 with TRBJ2-5; 8 bases are a match to TRBD1. The CDR3 is 15 residues long. Trimming took 5 bases from V and 4 from J; bases not matched to a gene: 10. Germline loops: CDR1 SGHNT, CDR2 YYREEE (reference sequence). CDR3 sequence reads: CASRDRQGARETQYF. CDR3 nucleotides: TGTGCCAGCAGAGATCGCCAGGGGGCGCGAGAGACCCAGTACTTC.

The genes are TRBV5-1 and TRBJ2-2, with TRBD1 identical over 11 bases. Germline V gene lookup returns CDR1 SGHRS and CDR2 YFSETQ. The CDR3 has 15 residues. The junction had 2 bases not matched to a gene; V was cut back by 2 bases and J by 5 bases. The CDR3 region is CASSFRDRGTGELFF. The CDR3 DNA reads as TGCGCCAGCAGCTTCCGGGACAGGGGGACCGGGGAGCTGTTTTTT.

The V call is TRBV6-6, the J call TRBJ1-5; D unclear. Between the trimmed V and J ends, which lost 5 bases and 0 bases, there was a span of 8 bases. Germline V CDR1 and CDR2: MNHNY, SVGAGI (reference sequence). The CDR3 is 14 residues long. CDR3 residues: CASSLGDSNQPQHF. The CDR3 DNA reads as TGTGCCAGCAGTCTCGGGGATAGCAATCAGCCCCAGCATTTT.

The V call is TRBV6-5, the J call TRBJ1-1; 7 nucleotides align to TRBD1. The CDR3 extends over 13 amino acids. Germline V gene lookup returns CDR1 MNHEY and CDR2 SVGAGI. J was trimmed by 4 bases and V by 7 bases; bases with no gene match: 6. CDR3 amino acids: CASNNAGGTEAFF. The CDR3 region has the DNA TGTGCCAGCAATAACGCAGGGGGCACTGAAGCTTTCTTT.

The V and J genes are TRBV5-4 and TRBJ2-2, with D possibly matching TRBD1 (6 bases). The CDR3 has 14 amino acids. The germline V and J ends were trimmed by 0 bases and 7 bases, with 10 bases remaining between them. Germline-derived CDR1 and CDR2 are SGHNT and YYREEE (reference sequence). CDR3 loop: CASSLARGGGELFF. The CDR3 DNA is TGTGCCAGCAGCTTGGCCAGGGGTGGCGGGGAGCTGTTTTTT.

The chain has TRBV30 and TRBJ1-4, with D perhaps matching TRBD1 (6 bases). Trimming stripped 5 bases from V and 2 bases from J, with 9 bases between. CDR1 is GTSNPN and CDR2 is SVGIG in the germline V gene (reference sequence). The CDR3 runs 13 residues. Here the CDR3 reads CAWGGRTNEKLFF. CDR3 nucleotides: TGTGCCTGGGGGGGCAGGACTAATGAAAAACTGTTTTTT.

As to this clone: Additional DNA sequences in this sample encode the identical CDR3. The V and J genes are TRBV7-9 and TRBJ1-1, with 8 bases that match TRBD1. The CDR3 is 14 residues long. Germline V gives CDR1 SEHNR, CDR2 FQNEAQ (reference sequence). After removal of 5 bases from V and 6 bases from J, the junction contained 8 bases not matched to a gene. CDR3 nucleotide sequence: TGTGCCAGCAGCCCGGAACTGGACAGGGCTGAAGCTTTCTTT. Protein: CASSPELDRAEAFF.

This clone has just a few counts. V gene TRBV5-5 combines with J gene TRBJ2-1; D gene ambiguous. Trimming took 0 bases from V and 0 from J, leaving 7 bases between them. Germline V CDR1 and CDR2: SGHKS, YYEKEE (reference sequence). The CDR3 length is 15 residues. The CDR3 nucleotides are TGTGCCAGCAGCTTGGACGGCGGCTCCTACAATGAGCAGTTCTTC. Its protein product is CASSLDGGSYNEQFF.

This clone was counted a single time. This chain joins TRBV5-1 and TRBJ1-1; 7 bases match TRBD1. CDR3 length: 18 amino acids. CDR1 and CDR2 from the germline V gene are SGHRS and YFSETQ. Losses at the gene ends were 3 bases for V and 0 bases for J; bases not matched to a gene: 14. CDR3 loop: CASSSLRQGVGLNTEAFF. CDR3 in DNA: TGCGCCAGCAGCTCCCTTAGACAGGGAGTGGGCCTGAACACTGAAGCTTTCTTT.

This clone was found a few times. V and J are TRBV6-5 and TRBJ1-1, with 7 bases fitting TRBD1. Germline CDR1 is MNHEY and CDR2 is SVGAGI. CDR3 length equals 14 residues. Trimming took 6 bases from V and 5 from J; bases not matched to a gene: 9. DNA of the CDR3: TGTGCCAGCAGCAGCGACAGGGTCGTAACTGAAGCTTTCTTT. This translates into CASSSDRVVTEAFF.

Only a few counts were recorded for this clone. The chain has TRBV28 and TRBJ1-2; no clear D gene. The CDR3 totals 12 residues. Deletions cut 8 bases from V and 5 bases from J, with 12 bases between. In germline, CDR1 is MDHEN, CDR2 SYDVKM. In nucleotides, the CDR3 is TGTGCCAGCGCCCAGGCTGCTTATGGCTACACCTTC. This codes for CASAQAAYGYTF.

Regarding this clone: The sample holds other DNA sequences that translate to the same CDR3. The rearrangement uses TRBV10-1 and TRBJ1-5, with 9 bases fitting TRBD1. Losses at the gene ends were 6 bases for V and 6 bases for J; bases not matched to a gene: 3. The CDR3 is 13 residues long. Germline V gene lookup returns CDR1 WNHNN and CDR2 SYGVQD (reference sequence). The DNA for the CDR3 is TGCGCCAGCAGCGGACAGGGGCGTCAGCCCCAGCATTTT. It translates to CASSGQGRQPQHF.

This rearrangement joins TRBV28 to TRBJ2-7, with a weak D call TRBD2 (6 bases). The length of the CDR3 is 14 residues. Germline lookup yields CDR1 MDHEN and CDR2 SYDVKM. V was trimmed by 2 bases and J by 2 bases, leaving 10 bases between them. CDR3 residues: CASSLASATYEQYF. The CDR3 DNA follows: TGTGCCAGCAGTTTAGCTAGCGCTACCTACGAGCAGTACTTC.

This clone was recorded a few times. The V call is TRBV7-6, the J call TRBJ2-7, with 10 nucleotides matching TRBD2. Trimming took 2 bases from V and 0 from J; bases not matched to a gene: 13. The CDR3 loop spans 19 amino acids. Germline V CDR1 and CDR2: SGHVS, FNYEAQ. The CDR3 bases are TGTGCCAGCAGCTTAATACCAGCGGGGGGGGGCTTGAGCTCCTACGAGCAGTACGTC. Amino acids: CASSLIPAGGGLSSYEQYV.

The chain combines TRBV9 with TRBJ2-1; 9 nucleotides line up with TRBD2. Germline lookup yields CDR1 SGDLS and CDR2 YYNGEE. The J segment lost 1 base and the V segment lost 0 bases, leaving 5 bases of the junction unmatched. This CDR3 has 17 amino acids. The CDR3 region has the DNA TGTGCCAGCAGCGTAGAGGTAGCGGGGGTGTCCTACAATGAGCAGTTCTTC. Translated, it gives CASSVEVAGVSYNEQFF.

Only a few counts were recorded for this clone. Here the CDR3 reads CSVDQGGTGELFF. The DNA of the CDR3 is TGCAGCGTTGACCAGGGGGGAACCGGGGAGCTGTTTTTT. This chain uses TRBV29-1 with TRBJ2-2; D may be TRBD1 (7 bases). Germline V CDR1 and CDR2: SQVTM, ANQGSEA. CDR3 size: 13 residues. The V end lost 3 bases, the J end lost 5 bases, and 10 bases lay between the germline ends.

V usage is TRBV14 and J usage is TRBJ1-1; 9 nucleotides agree with TRBD1. CDR1 and CDR2 (germline): SGHDN, FVKESK. The CDR3 runs 14 residues. The V gene end was trimmed by 4 bases and the J gene end by 4 bases; junction bases not matched to a gene: 4. CDR3 loop: CASSPRTGATEAFF. The CDR3 nucleotides are TGTGCCAGCAGCCCCCGGACAGGGGCCACTGAAGCTTTCTTT.

This clone was seen a handful of times. This chain uses TRBV15 with TRBJ2-5; 10 bases are a match to TRBD1. Germline CDR1 and CDR2: LNHNV and YYDKDF (reference sequence). This CDR3 has 16 residues. The ends lost 0 bases at V and 2 bases at J; junction bases unmatched: 3. The CDR3 loop reads CATSRDRDRGQETQYF. The CDR3 DNA reads as TGTGCCACCAGCAGAGATCGGGACAGGGGACAAGAGACCCAGTACTTC. Complete variable domain (other parts from reference TRBV15 and TRBJ2-5): DAMVIQNPRYQVTQFGKPVTLSCSQTLNHNVMYWYQQKSSQAPKLLFHYYDKDFNNEADTPDNFQSRRPNTSFCFLDIRSPGLGDTAMYLCATSRDRDRGQETQYFGPGTRLLVL.

This clone was detected only a few times. CDR3 loop: CASSFTQDSPLHF. Here the CDR3 DNA reads TGTGCCAGTAGTTTTACACAGGATTCACCCCTCCACTTT. The gene calls are TRBV19 and TRBJ1-6; the D gene is possibly TRBD1 (5 bases). Trimming took 5 bases from V and 8 from J, leaving 10 bases between them. The CDR3 runs to 13 residues. Germline V gene lookup returns CDR1 LNHDA and CDR2 SQIVND (reference sequence).

This clone turned up a few times. The rearrangement uses TRBV7-9 and TRBJ2-7; 9 bases map to TRBD1. V shed 2 bases, J shed 4 bases, and the junction held 12 bases outside the gene matches. This CDR3 comprises 17 residues. Germline V CDR1 and CDR2: SEHNR, FQNEAQ (reference sequence). CDR3 DNA: TGTGCCAGCAGCTTAATAGGTTGGACAGGGGAGTCGTACGAGCAGTACGTC. Protein: CASSLIGWTGESYEQYV.